Listed here are 26 T cell receptor beta chains from one sample, sequenced in a study of neoadjuvant nivolumab and ipilimumab in lung cancer. Here immunoSEQ multiplex PCR was the method, and the copy in TCRdb shows in-frame clones only, minus some. This table holds about 30,000 clones, roughly 76% found once. This sample comprised tumor tissue, obtained after neoadjuvant nivolumab, alone or with ipilimumab, at or shortly before surgery. Receptor source: an adult with non-small cell lung cancer.

The chain has TRBV11-2 and TRBJ2-5, with TRBD2 identical over 10 bases. This CDR3 has 17 amino acids. Per germline, CDR1 SGHAT and CDR2 FQNNGV. V shed 2 bases, J shed 0 bases, and the junction held 6 bases outside the gene matches. CDR3 nucleotide sequence: TGTGCCAGCAGCTTAAATCTAGCGGGGGCTCACCAAGAGACCCAGTACTTC. The encoded protein is CASSLNLAGAHQETQYF. Full variable domain (remainder filled in from reference TRBV11-2 and TRBJ2-5): EAGVAQSPRYKIIEKRQSVAFWCNPISGHATLYWYQQILGQGPKLLIQFQNNGVVDDSQLPKDRFSAERLKGVDSTLKIQPAKLEDSAVYLCASSLNLAGAHQETQYFGPGTRLLVL.

This chain uses TRBV5-6 with TRBJ2-3; 9 bases are a match to TRBD1. Germline-derived CDR1 and CDR2 are SGHDT and YYEEEE. V shed 3 bases, J shed 4 bases, and the junction held 18 bases outside the gene matches. The CDR3 consists of 19 residues. As DNA, the CDR3 is TGTGCCAGCAGCTCGCCTTCTCCGGGACAGGGTTCAGAGGCAGATACGCAGTATTTT. Translating it yields CASSSPSPGQGSEADTQYF.

V gene TRBV5-1 combines with J gene TRBJ1-4; D call uncertain. Germline values: CDR1 SGHRS, CDR2 YFSETQ. Between the trimmed V and J ends, which lost 2 bases and 7 bases, there was a span of 12 bases. This CDR3 contains 14 residues. The CDR3, as DNA: TGCGCCAGCAGCTTTCTAGGGATGGGTGAAAAACTGTTTTTT. Encoded protein: CASSFLGMGEKLFF.

This chain links TRBV14 with TRBJ2-1; possibly TRBD2 for D (5 bases). Germline V lookup: CDR1 SGHDN, CDR2 FVKESK. The CDR3 runs to 15 residues. Trimming shortened V by 2 bases and J by 6 bases, and 14 bases separated the two germline ends. This CDR3 reads CASSQNLLVPNEQFF. In DNA form, the CDR3 reads TGTGCCAGCAGCCAAAACCTACTAGTTCCCAATGAGCAGTTCTTC.

This clone was seen only once. The chain employs TRBV7-6 and TRBJ2-5; D not certain. Germline loops: CDR1 SGHVS, CDR2 FNYEAQ. Trimming took 2 bases from V and 0 from J, leaving 4 bases between them. This CDR3 comprises 13 residues. Here the CDR3 DNA reads TGTGCCAGCAGCTTAACCCACCAAGAGACCCAGTACTTC. It translates to CASSLTHQETQYF.

The chain recombines TRBV7-9 with TRBJ2-7; 8 bases agree with TRBD2. V gave up 5 bases and J gave up 0 bases; unmatched junction bases: 6. The germline V gene has CDR1 SEHNR and CDR2 FQNEAQ (reference sequence). The CDR3 is 15 residues long. The CDR3 protein is CASSPNSGASYEQYF. In DNA form, the CDR3 reads TGTGCCAGCAGCCCTAATAGCGGGGCCTCCTACGAGCAGTACTTC.

The chain uses TRBV5-1 and TRBJ2-2; TRBD1 might be the D (5 bases). V was clipped by 6 bases and J by 6 bases, with 12 bases between them. This CDR3 comprises 13 residues. Germline CDR1 SGHRS, CDR2 YFSETQ. CDR3 region: CASTTGPPGELFF. CDR3 sequence (DNA): TGCGCCAGCACCACAGGTCCCCCCGGGGAGCTGTTTTTT.

V is TRBV7-2 and J is TRBJ2-5, with 10 bases identical to TRBD2. The CDR3 has 17 amino acids. The J segment lost 0 bases and the V segment lost 2 bases, leaving 6 bases of the junction unmatched. CDR1 and CDR2 from the germline V gene are SGHTA and FQGNSA. The CDR3 nucleotides are TGTGCCAGCAGCTTAAATCTAGCGGGGGCTCACCAAGAGACCCAGTACTTC. It yields the protein CASSLNLAGAHQETQYF. The variable domain in full, completed from reference TRBV7-2 and TRBJ2-5, reads GAGVSQSPSNKVTEKGKDVELRCDPISGHTALYWYRQSLGQGLEFLIYFQGNSAPDKSGLPSDRFSAERTGGSVSTLTIQRTQQEDSAVYLCASSLNLAGAHQETQYFGPGTRLLVL.

This chain uses TRBV10-3 with TRBJ1-6; TRBD1 agrees at 11 bases. Germline assignment: CDR1 ENHRY and CDR2 SYGVKD. The CDR3 consists of 16 residues. The trim removed 3 bases at V and 7 bases at J, leaving 5 bases unmatched. The CDR3 nucleotides read TGTGCCATCAGTGAAGGGACAGGGGGTGTAAATTCACCCCTCCACTTT. Its translation is CAISEGTGGVNSPLHF.

The V gene is TRBV11-2, the J gene TRBJ2-1; D not certain. The germline CDR1 and CDR2 sequences are SGHAT and FQNNGV. Trimming left V 0 bases short and J 4 bases short, with 10 bases between. This CDR3 spans 15 amino acids. CDR3: CASSLDSQAYNEQFF. CDR3 coding DNA: TGTGCCAGCAGCTTAGATTCCCAAGCATACAATGAGCAGTTCTTC. Complete variable domain (other parts from reference TRBV11-2 and TRBJ2-1): EAGVAQSPRYKIIEKRQSVAFWCNPISGHATLYWYQQILGQGPKLLIQFQNNGVVDDSQLPKDRFSAERLKGVDSTLKIQPAKLEDSAVYLCASSLDSQAYNEQFFGPGTRLTVL.

The sample holds one count of this clone. The chain combines TRBV7-3 with TRBJ2-3, with D possibly being TRBD1 or TRBD2 (6 bases each). Trimming took off 4 bases at V and 9 bases at J, with 14 bases between the two ends. This CDR3 has 13 amino acids. The germline V gene encodes CDR1 SGHTA and CDR2 FQGTGA. The CDR3 sequence: CASSSVGGQTQYF. CDR3 bases: TGTGCCAGCAGCTCCGTGGGGGGCCAGACGCAGTATTTT.

The chain has TRBV10-3 and TRBJ1-2, with D perhaps TRBD1 (5 bases). CDR3 length: 12 residues. The germline CDR1 and CDR2 sequences are ENHRY and SYGVKD. Trimming stripped 3 bases from V and 8 bases from J, with 10 bases between. CDR3 sequence (DNA): TGTGCCATCAGTGAATCCGGGACCGGCTACACCTTC. This codes for CAISESGTGYTF.

The chain combines TRBV5-4 with TRBJ1-2, with a weak D call TRBD1 (5 bases). Trimming removed 4 bases from V and 0 bases from J, with 7 bases in between. This CDR3 spans 13 amino acids. Germline-derived CDR1 and CDR2 are SGHNT and YYREEE (reference sequence). The CDR3 DNA reads as TGTGCCAGCAGCCCGGGGCCTAACTATGGCTACACCTTC. Translating it yields CASSPGPNYGYTF.

With respect to this clone: Within the sample, other DNA sequences also encode this same CDR3. The chain uses TRBV6-6 and TRBJ1-1, with TRBD1 as a possible D gene (5 bases). V was shortened by 2 bases and J by 1 base, with 8 bases between the two germline ends. The CDR3 sequence is 14 residues long. Germline CDR1 is MNHNY and CDR2 is SVGAGI (reference sequence). In DNA form, the CDR3 reads TGTGCCAGCAGTTACCTAGGACAGAACACTGAAGCTTTCTTT. Protein sequence: CASSYLGQNTEAFF.

This chain links TRBV7-8 with TRBJ2-5, with TRBD1 matching over 7 bases. Germline V CDR1 and CDR2: SGHVS, FQNEAQ. V was clipped by 5 bases and J by 4 bases; unmatched bases: 4. The CDR3 runs 13 residues. CDR3 nucleotide sequence: TGTGCCAGCAGCGACAACAGGGGAGAGACCCAGTACTTC. This sequence encodes CASSDNRGETQYF.

The V and J genes are TRBV7-9 and TRBJ2-1, with D possibly called TRBD1 or TRBD2 (5 bases each). The CDR3 is 15 residues long. Germline assignment: CDR1 SEHNR and CDR2 FQNEAQ (reference sequence). Trimming removed 2 bases at V and 4 bases at J, with 12 bases between. CDR3 DNA: TGTGCCAGCAGCTTACCCGGGACGGGATACAATGAGCAGTTCTTC. Translation gives CASSLPGTGYNEQFF. Variable domain in full (rest from reference TRBV7-9 and TRBJ2-1): DTGVSQNPRHKITKRGQNVTFRCDPISEHNRLYWYRQTLGQGPEFLTYFQNEAQLEKSRLLSDRFSAERPKGSFSTLEIQRTEQGDSAMYLCASSLPGTGYNEQFFGPGTRLTVL.

This chain links TRBV6-6 with TRBJ1-1, with 10 bases that match TRBD1. V gave up 5 bases and J gave up 3 bases; unmatched junction bases: 3. Germline lookup yields CDR1 MNHNY and CDR2 SVGAGI (reference sequence). The CDR3 has 14 amino acids. CDR3 residues: CASSADRGDTEAFF. In DNA form, the CDR3 reads TGTGCCAGCAGTGCGGACAGGGGGGACACTGAAGCTTTCTTT.

The rearrangement joins TRBV2 to TRBJ2-1, with TRBD1 as a possible D gene (5 bases). This CDR3 comprises 14 residues. Germline V lookup: CDR1 SNHLY, CDR2 FYNNEI. Between the trimmed V and J ends, which lost 5 bases and 5 bases, there was a span of 13 bases. The CDR3 DNA is TGTGCCAGCAGTTTCGAGCAGGGCGACAATGAGCAGTTCTTC. Translating gives CASSFEQGDNEQFF.

This chain uses TRBV5-8 with TRBJ1-6; tentative D call: TRBD1 (5 bases). V was cut by 1 base and J by 7 bases, with 15 bases left in between. This CDR3 region has 16 residues. Looked up from germline, CDR1 is SGHTS and CDR2 is YDEGEE. The CDR3 region is CASSLRSYAGNSPLHF. CDR3 in DNA: TGTGCCAGCAGCTTGCGGAGTTACGCAGGGAATTCACCCCTCCACTTT.

This clone was seen a few times. This chain links TRBV30 with TRBJ1-5; D is unresolved. The CDR3 is 13 residues long. Germline CDR1 GTSNPN, CDR2 SVGIG (reference sequence). The V end lost 1 base, the J end lost 9 bases, and 13 bases lay between the germline ends. The CDR3 reads CAWSDRTSRPQHF. The CDR3 region has the DNA TGTGCCTGGAGTGATCGGACGTCGAGGCCCCAGCATTTT.

The chain joins TRBV5-1 to TRBJ2-3, with D tentatively TRBD2 (6 bases). The ends were cut back, 4 bases at V and 2 bases at J, with 14 bases in the middle. Germline values: CDR1 SGHRS, CDR2 YFSETQ. The CDR3 length is 15 residues. The CDR3 DNA sequence: TGCGCCAGCAGCCTAGGTGCGGGAAACACAGATACGCAGTATTTT. Residues: CASSLGAGNTDTQYF.

This clone was observed once. The chain combines TRBV5-1 with TRBJ1-1; 7 nucleotides agree with TRBD1. Unmatched junction bases numbered 5, after V lost 0 bases and J lost 3 bases. The CDR3 totals 15 residues. From germline, CDR1 is SGHRS and CDR2 YFSETQ. The CDR3 DNA is TGCGCCAGCAGCTTGGGAGGGGGCAGGGACACTGAAGCTTTCTTT. Encoded protein: CASSLGGGRDTEAFF.

This chain connects TRBV19 to TRBJ1-1; possibly TRBD1 for D (5 bases). CDR3 length: 14 residues. V was cut by 4 bases and J by 1 base, with 10 bases left in between. The germline V gene has CDR1 LNHDA and CDR2 SQIVND (reference sequence). Here the CDR3 DNA reads TGTGCCAGTAGTAAAAGGCAGGGGAACACTGAAGCTTTCTTT. This translates into CASSKRQGNTEAFF.

This clone was counted between two and nine times. The rearrangement joins TRBV5-6 to TRBJ1-3; no clear D gene. This CDR3 comprises 14 residues. CDR1 and CDR2 (germline): SGHDT, YYEEEE. Trimming left V 0 bases short and J 0 bases short, with 4 bases between. The CDR3 loop is CASSLGFSGNTIYF. In DNA form, the CDR3 reads TGTGCCAGCAGCTTGGGGTTCTCTGGAAACACCATATATTTT.

The chain's CDR3 is CASSFGSPRETQYF. The CDR3 bases are TGTGCCAGCAGCTTCGGGTCCCCGAGGGAGACCCAGTACTTC. The rearrangement links TRBV5-4 to TRBJ2-5, with D unclear. V dropped 2 bases and J dropped 5 bases, with 13 bases sitting between them. The CDR3 extends over 14 amino acids. Germline V CDR1 and CDR2: SGHNT, YYREEE (reference sequence).

This chain joins TRBV5-6 and TRBJ1-5, with 8 bases matching TRBD1. This CDR3 region has 15 residues. After removal of 3 bases from V and 11 bases from J, the junction contained 13 bases not matched to a gene. Germline loops: CDR1 SGHDT, CDR2 YYEEEE. CDR3 sequence: CASSSGQGGVKAQHF. The CDR3, as DNA: TGTGCCAGCAGCTCAGGACAGGGAGGGGTAAAGGCCCAGCATTTT.